A single sample is the source of the 10 T cell receptor beta chains below, sequenced in a study of a mutant IDH1 vaccine in newly diagnosed glioma. These receptors have no identified antigens. Using immunoSEQ multiplex PCR, the repertoire was profiled, and TCRdb retains in-frame clones only, with some absent. The sample carries 49,000 or so clones, around four fifths recorded once. The time point: week 5, during vaccination. It was 300 ug of mutant IDH1 20-mer peptide that made up each vaccine dose, given with topical imiquimod. Sequences were derived from PBMCs, sampled from a glioma patient whose treatment included an IDH1 peptide vaccine. Receptor source: a woman aged 40 to 50 with glioma.

The rearrangement joins TRBV6-1 to TRBJ2-5, with 7 bases that match TRBD2. The germline CDR1 and CDR2 sequences are MNHNS and SASEGT. The J segment lost 3 bases and the V segment lost 2 bases, leaving 3 bases of the junction unmatched. The CDR3 runs to 14 residues. The CDR3 DNA reads TGTGCCAGCAGTGAATGGCTAGCGGAAGAGACCCAGTACTTC. Amino acids: CASSEWLAEETQYF.

The sample holds one count of this clone. The chain combines TRBV19 with TRBJ2-5; 15 positions agree with TRBD2. This CDR3 has 16 residues. Unmatched junction bases numbered 7, after V lost 7 bases and J lost 4 bases. In germline, CDR1 is LNHDA, CDR2 SQIVND (reference sequence). CDR3 DNA sequence: TGTGCCAGTATCGGGACTAGCGGGGGGCTGGTAGAGACCCAGTACTTC. This gives the protein CASIGTSGGLVETQYF.

This chain joins TRBV5-8 and TRBJ1-6, with D unclear. Germline V gene sequence: CDR1 SGHTS, CDR2 YDEGEE. This CDR3 has 13 amino acids. The V end lost 0 bases, the J end lost 10 bases, and 8 bases lay between the germline ends. The CDR3 loop is CASSLVFWSPLHF. DNA of the CDR3: TGTGCCAGCAGCTTGGTGTTTTGGTCACCCCTCCACTTT.

The chain couples TRBV7-9 to TRBJ1-2, with a possible D match to TRBD1 (5 bases). The CDR3 loop spans 15 amino acids. Trimming took 1 base from V and 3 from J, leaving 12 bases between them. Germline lookup yields CDR1 SEHNR and CDR2 FQNEAQ (reference sequence). The CDR3 sequence: CASSLGGGRDYGYTF. CDR3 in DNA: TGTGCCAGCAGCTTAGGGGGCGGGAGGGACTATGGCTACACCTTC.

The count of this clone is one. The chain uses TRBV18 and TRBJ2-7, with 9 nucleotides matching TRBD1. Germline CDR1 and CDR2: KGHSH and LQKENI. After removal of 5 bases from V and 4 bases from J, the junction contained 6 bases not matched to a gene. The CDR3 totals 14 residues. The DNA for the CDR3 is TGTGCCAGCTCATGGACAGGGGACCATTACGAGCAGTACTTC. Its translation: CASSWTGDHYEQYF.

Only one count was recorded for this clone. The chain recombines TRBV9 with TRBJ1-2, with D possibly matching TRBD1 (6 bases). From germline, CDR1 is SGDLS and CDR2 YYNGEE. V lost 0 bases, J lost 4 bases, and 13 bases lay in between. The CDR3 is made up of 15 amino acids. The CDR3 region has the DNA TGTGCCAGCAGCGTAGCTTGGGGGCCCTCCTATGGCTACACCTTC. As protein: CASSVAWGPSYGYTF.

As to this clone: Germline is not matched at one junction end, which may reflect a read error. The DNA for the CDR3 is TGCAGCGTCGAAGGAAGCGGGGGCCTTAGCTCCTACGAGCAGTACTTC. Its protein is CSVEGSGGLSSYEQYF. The chain carries TRBV29-1 and TRBJ2-7; 8 bases are a match to TRBD2. Germline values: CDR1 SQVTM, CDR2 ANQGSEA. The CDR3 covers 16 residues.

V is TRBV18 and J is TRBJ1-2; 8 bases line up with TRBD1. This CDR3 spans 16 amino acids. Germline V CDR1 and CDR2: KGHSH, LQKENI. J gave up 6 bases and V 1 base, and 10 bases lay outside the gene matches. The CDR3 loop is CASSPLQGADVNGYTF. Here the CDR3 DNA reads TGTGCCAGCTCACCACTCCAGGGGGCTGATGTAAATGGCTACACCTTC. Together with reference TRBV18 and TRBJ1-2, the CDR3 gives the full variable domain: NAGVMQNPRHLVRRRGQEARLRCSPMKGHSHVYWYRQLPEEGLKFMVYLQKENIIDESGMPKERFSAEFPKEGPSILRIQQVVRGDSAAYFCASSPLQGADVNGYTFGSGTRLTVV.

CDR3 in DNA: TGCGCCAGCAGTTTGACTAGCGGGGGGTACAATGAGCAGTTCTTC. It codes for CASSLTSGGYNEQFF. The chain recombines TRBV5-1 with TRBJ2-1; TRBD2 agrees at 13 bases. Germline V gene lookup returns CDR1 SGHRS and CDR2 YFSETQ. The CDR3 extends over 15 amino acids. V gave up 5 bases and J gave up 4 bases; unmatched junction bases: 3.

This clone was counted a few times. The V and J genes are TRBV5-1 and TRBJ1-1; weak D call: TRBD1 (5 bases). CDR1 and CDR2 from the germline V gene are SGHRS and YFSETQ. The CDR3 covers 14 residues. Between the trimmed V and J ends, which lost 0 bases and 1 base, there was a span of 7 bases. CDR3 loop: CASSLDGGNTEAFF. The DNA of the CDR3 is TGCGCCAGCAGCTTGGATGGGGGGAACACTGAAGCTTTCTTT.